This TCR beta chain came from a study of blood T cell repertoires in COVID-19. Study context: Material from acute and convalescent COVID-19 was sourced from the United States, Italy and Spain. Sample material is recorded as cDNA or gDNA derived from T cells, B-cell-depleted T cells, or PBMCs.

Original methodology: Reference gene primer amplification in the assay estimated nucleated cell counts. TCRdb keeps only in-frame clones here, not all; method: immunoSEQ multiplex PCR. V and J calls and clone size are as listed in that table; D and trimming were resolved from the DNA. This table has around 4,500 clones, 82% appearing once. V was pared by 4 bases and J by 8 bases, with 6 bases between. The CDR3 runs 11 residues. CDR1 is LNHDA, CDR2 SQIVND, per germline (reference sequence). Sequencing input: peripheral blood. This clonotype originated in a man between 65 and 85 years old with active COVID-19. This chain joins TRBV19 and TRBJ2-1, with D hard to call. The CDR3, as DNA: TGTGCCAGTAGTAGGGCTCATGAGCAGTTCTTC. Amino acid sequence: CASSRAHEQFF.